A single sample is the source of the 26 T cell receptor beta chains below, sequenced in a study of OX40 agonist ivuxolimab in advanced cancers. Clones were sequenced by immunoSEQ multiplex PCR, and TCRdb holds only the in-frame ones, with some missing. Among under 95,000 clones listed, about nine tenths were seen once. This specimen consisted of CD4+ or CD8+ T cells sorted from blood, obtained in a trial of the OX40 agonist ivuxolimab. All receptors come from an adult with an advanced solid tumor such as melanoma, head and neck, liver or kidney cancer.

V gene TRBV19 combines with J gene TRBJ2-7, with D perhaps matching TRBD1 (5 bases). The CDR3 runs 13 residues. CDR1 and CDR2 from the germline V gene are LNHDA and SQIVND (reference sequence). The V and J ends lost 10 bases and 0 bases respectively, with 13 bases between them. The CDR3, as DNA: TGTGCCACCCAGGGTTATAGCTCCTACGAGCAGTACTTC. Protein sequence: CATQGYSSYEQYF.

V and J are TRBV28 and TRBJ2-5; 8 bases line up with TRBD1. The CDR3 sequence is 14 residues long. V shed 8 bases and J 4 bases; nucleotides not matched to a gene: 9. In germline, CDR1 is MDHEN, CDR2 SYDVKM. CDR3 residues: CASGNRGWRETQYF. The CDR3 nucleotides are TGTGCCAGCGGAAACAGGGGGTGGAGAGAGACCCAGTACTTC.

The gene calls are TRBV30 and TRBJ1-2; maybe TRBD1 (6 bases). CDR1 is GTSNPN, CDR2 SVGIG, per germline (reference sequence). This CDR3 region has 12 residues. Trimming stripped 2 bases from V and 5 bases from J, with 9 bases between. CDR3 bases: TGTGCCTGGAGTATACAGGGATATGGCTACACCTTC. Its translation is CAWSIQGYGYTF. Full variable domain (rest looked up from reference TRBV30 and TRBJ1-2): SQTIHQWPATLVQPVGSPLSLECTVEGTSNPNLYWYRQAAGRGLQLLFYSVGIGQISSEVPQNLSASRPQDRQFILSSKKLLLSDSGFYLCAWSIQGYGYTFGSGTRLTVV.

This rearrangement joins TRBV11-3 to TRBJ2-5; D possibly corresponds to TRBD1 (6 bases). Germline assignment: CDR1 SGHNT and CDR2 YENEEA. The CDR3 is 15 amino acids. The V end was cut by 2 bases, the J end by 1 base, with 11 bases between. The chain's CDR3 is CASSLSADSQETQYF. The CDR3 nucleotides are TGTGCCAGCAGCTTATCGGCGGACAGCCAAGAGACCCAGTACTTC.

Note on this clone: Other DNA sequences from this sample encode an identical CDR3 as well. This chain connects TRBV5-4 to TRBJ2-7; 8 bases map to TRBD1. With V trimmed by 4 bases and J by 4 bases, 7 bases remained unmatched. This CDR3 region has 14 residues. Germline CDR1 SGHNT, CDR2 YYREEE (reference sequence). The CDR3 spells CASSPPGQAYEQYF. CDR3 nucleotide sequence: TGTGCCAGCAGCCCGCCGGGACAGGCGTACGAGCAGTACTTC.

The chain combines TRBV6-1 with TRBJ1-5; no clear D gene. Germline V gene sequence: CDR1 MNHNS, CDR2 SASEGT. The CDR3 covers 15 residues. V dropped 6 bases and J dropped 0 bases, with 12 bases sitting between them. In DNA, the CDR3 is TGTGCCAGCAGGCGCGCCGGAGGTAGCAATCAGCCCCAGCATTTT. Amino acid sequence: CASRRAGGSNQPQHF.

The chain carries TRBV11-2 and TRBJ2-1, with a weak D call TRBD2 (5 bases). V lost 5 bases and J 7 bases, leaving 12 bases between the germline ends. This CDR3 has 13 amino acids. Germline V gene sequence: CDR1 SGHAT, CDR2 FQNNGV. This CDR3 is CASSRGLVNEQFF. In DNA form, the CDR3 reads TGTGCCAGCAGCAGAGGACTCGTTAATGAGCAGTTCTTC.

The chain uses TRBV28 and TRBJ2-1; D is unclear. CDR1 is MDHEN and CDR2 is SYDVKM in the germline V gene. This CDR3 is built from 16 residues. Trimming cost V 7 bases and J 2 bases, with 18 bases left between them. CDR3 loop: CASNKNRMNPYNEQFF. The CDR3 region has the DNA TGTGCCAGCAATAAAAATAGAATGAACCCCTACAATGAGCAGTTCTTC.

The DNA for the CDR3 is TGCGCCAGCAGCCAAACCGGGACCCATAACTATGGCTACACCTTC. Protein product: CASSQTGTHNYGYTF. This chain connects TRBV4-1 to TRBJ1-2; D possibly corresponds to TRBD1 (5 bases). The ends were cut back, 2 bases at V and 1 base at J, with 11 bases in the middle. This CDR3 is 15 amino acids long. Germline V gene lookup returns CDR1 MGHRA and CDR2 YSYEKL.

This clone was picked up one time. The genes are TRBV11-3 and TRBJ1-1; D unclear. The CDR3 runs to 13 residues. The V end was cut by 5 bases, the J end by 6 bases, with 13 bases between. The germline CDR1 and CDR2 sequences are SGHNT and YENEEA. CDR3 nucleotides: TGTGCCAGCAGCACTACGATAGGCGCTGAAGCTTTCTTT. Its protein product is CASSTTIGAEAFF.

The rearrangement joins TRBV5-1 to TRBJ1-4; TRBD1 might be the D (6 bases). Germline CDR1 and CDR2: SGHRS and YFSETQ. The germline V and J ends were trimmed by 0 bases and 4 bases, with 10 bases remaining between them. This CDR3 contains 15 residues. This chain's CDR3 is CASSLGGTSNEKLFF. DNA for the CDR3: TGCGCCAGCAGCTTGGGCGGGACAAGTAATGAAAAACTGTTTTTT. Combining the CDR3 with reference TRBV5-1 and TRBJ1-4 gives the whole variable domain KAGVTQTPRYLIKTRGQQVTLSCSPISGHRSVSWYQQTPGQGLQFLFEYFSETQRNKGNFPGRFSGRQFSNSRSEMNVSTLELGDSALYLCASSLGGTSNEKLFFGSGTQLSVL.

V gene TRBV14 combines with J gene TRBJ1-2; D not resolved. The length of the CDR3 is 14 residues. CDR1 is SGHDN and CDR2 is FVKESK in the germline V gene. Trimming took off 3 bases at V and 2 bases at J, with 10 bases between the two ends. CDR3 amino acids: CASSHGSGNYGYTF. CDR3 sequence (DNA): TGTGCCAGCAGCCATGGCTCCGGGAACTATGGCTACACCTTC.

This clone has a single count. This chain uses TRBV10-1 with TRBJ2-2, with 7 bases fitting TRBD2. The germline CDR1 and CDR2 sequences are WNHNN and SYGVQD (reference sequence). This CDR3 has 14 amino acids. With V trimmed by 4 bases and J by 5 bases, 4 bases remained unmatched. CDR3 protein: CASSVGGGTGELFF. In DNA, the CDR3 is TGCGCCAGCAGTGTCGGGGGAGGGACCGGGGAGCTGTTTTTT.

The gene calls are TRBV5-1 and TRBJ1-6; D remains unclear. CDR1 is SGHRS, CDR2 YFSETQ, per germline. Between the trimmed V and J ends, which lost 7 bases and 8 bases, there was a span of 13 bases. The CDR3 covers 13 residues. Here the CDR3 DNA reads TGCGCCAGCCGGACCCGGGAACATTCACCCCTCCACTTT. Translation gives CASRTREHSPLHF. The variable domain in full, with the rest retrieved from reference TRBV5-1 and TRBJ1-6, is KAGVTQTPRYLIKTRGQQVTLSCSPISGHRSVSWYQQTPGQGLQFLFEYFSETQRNKGNFPGRFSGRQFSNSRSEMNVSTLELGDSALYLCASRTREHSPLHFGNGTRLTVT.

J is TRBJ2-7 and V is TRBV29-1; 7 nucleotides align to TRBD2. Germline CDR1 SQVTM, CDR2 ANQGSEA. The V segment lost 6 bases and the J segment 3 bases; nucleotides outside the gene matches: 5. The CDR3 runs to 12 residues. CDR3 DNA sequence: TGCAGCGTCGTGGCGGGAGTCTACGAGCAGTACTTC. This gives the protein CSVVAGVYEQYF.

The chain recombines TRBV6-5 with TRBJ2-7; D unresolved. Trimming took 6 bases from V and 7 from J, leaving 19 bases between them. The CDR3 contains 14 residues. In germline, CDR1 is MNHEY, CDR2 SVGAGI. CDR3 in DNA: TGTGCCAGCAGCCTCCTAAAGGCCGGTGGAGAGCAGTACTTC. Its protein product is CASSLLKAGGEQYF.

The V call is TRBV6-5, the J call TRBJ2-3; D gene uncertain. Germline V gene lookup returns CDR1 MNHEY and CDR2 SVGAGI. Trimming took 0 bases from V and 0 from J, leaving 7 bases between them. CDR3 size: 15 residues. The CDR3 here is CASSYSQSSTDTQYF. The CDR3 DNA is TGTGCCAGCAGTTACTCACAGTCTAGCACAGATACGCAGTATTTT.

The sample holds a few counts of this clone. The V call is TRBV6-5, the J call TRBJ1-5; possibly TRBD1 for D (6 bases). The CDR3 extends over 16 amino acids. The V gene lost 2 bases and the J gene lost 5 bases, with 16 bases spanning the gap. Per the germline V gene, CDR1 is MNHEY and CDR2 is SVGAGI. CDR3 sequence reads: CASSYIGTSLDQPQHF. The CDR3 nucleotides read TGTGCCAGCAGTTACATCGGGACAAGTCTAGATCAGCCCCAGCATTTT.

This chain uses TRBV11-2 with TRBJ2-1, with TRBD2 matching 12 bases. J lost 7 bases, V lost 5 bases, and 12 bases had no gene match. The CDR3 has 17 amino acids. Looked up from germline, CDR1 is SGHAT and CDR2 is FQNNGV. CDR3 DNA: TGTGCCAGCAGCCCACGGTCTAGCGGGAGGGCCGGTAATGAGCAGTTCTTC. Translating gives CASSPRSSGRAGNEQFF. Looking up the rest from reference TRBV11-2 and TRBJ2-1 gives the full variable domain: EAGVAQSPRYKIIEKRQSVAFWCNPISGHATLYWYQQILGQGPKLLIQFQNNGVVDDSQLPKDRFSAERLKGVDSTLKIQPAKLEDSAVYLCASSPRSSGRAGNEQFFGPGTRLTVL.

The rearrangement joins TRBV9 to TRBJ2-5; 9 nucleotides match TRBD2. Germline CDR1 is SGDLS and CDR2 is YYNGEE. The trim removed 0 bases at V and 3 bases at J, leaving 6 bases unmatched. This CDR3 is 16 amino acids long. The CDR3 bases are TGTGCCAGCAGCGTAGGGGCGGGAGGGCAGGAAGAGACCCAGTACTTC. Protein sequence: CASSVGAGGQEETQYF.

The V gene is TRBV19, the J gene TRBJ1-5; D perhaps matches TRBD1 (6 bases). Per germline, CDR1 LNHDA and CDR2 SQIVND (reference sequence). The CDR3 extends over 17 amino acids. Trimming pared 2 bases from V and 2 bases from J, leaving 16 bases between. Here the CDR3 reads CASSILPGAMGNQPQHF. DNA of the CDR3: TGTGCCAGTAGTATACTCCCGGGGGCGATGGGCAATCAGCCCCAGCATTTT. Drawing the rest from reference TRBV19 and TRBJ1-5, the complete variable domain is DGGITQSPKYLFRKEGQNVTLSCEQNLNHDAMYWYRQDPGQGLRLIYYSQIVNDFQKGDIAEGYSVSREKKESFPLTVTSAQKNPTAFYLCASSILPGAMGNQPQHFGDGTRLSIL.

CDR3 DNA: TGTGCCTCCTCGGAGGGGGGACAGGGAGGAGACGAGCAGTACTTC. Amino acid sequence: CASSEGGQGGDEQYF. The chain uses TRBV2 and TRBJ2-7, with 9 bases fitting TRBD1. CDR1 SNHLY and CDR2 FYNNEI come from the germline V gene. Trimming cost V 11 bases and J 5 bases; bases outside gene matches: 16. This CDR3 has 15 amino acids.

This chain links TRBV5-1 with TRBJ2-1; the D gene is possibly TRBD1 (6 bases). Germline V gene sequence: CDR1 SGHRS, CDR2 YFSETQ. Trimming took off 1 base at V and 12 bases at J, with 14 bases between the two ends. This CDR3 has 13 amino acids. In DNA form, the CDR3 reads TGCGCCAGCAGCTTGCGGACAACAGGGTGGCAGTTCTTC. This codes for CASSLRTTGWQFF.

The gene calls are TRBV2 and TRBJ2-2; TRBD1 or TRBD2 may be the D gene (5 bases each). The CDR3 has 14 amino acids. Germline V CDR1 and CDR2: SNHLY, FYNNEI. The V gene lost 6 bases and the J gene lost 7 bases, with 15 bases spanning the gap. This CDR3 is CASRIRVEGGELFF. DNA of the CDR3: TGTGCCAGCAGGATCAGGGTTGAGGGCGGGGAGCTGTTTTTT. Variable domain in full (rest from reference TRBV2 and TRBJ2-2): EPEVTQTPSHQVTQMGQEVILRCVPISNHLYFYWYRQILGQKVEFLVSFYNNEISEKSEIFDDQFSVERPDGSNFTLKIRSTKLEDSAMYFCASRIRVEGGELFFGEGSRLTVL.

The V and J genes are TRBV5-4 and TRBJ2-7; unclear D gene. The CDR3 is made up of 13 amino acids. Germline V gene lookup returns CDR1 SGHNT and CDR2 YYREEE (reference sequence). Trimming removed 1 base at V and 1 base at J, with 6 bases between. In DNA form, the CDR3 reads TGTGCCAGCAGCTTGCTTGGGTCCTACGAGCAGTACTTC. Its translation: CASSLLGSYEQYF.

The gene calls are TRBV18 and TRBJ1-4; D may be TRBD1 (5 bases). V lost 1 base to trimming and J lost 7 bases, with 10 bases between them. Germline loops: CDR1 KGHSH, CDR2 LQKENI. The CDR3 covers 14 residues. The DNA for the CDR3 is TGTGCCAGCTCACCACGGCAGGGTCGTGAAAAACTGTTTTTT. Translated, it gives CASSPRQGREKLFF.